The source of this T cell receptor (beta chain) is a study of cytomegalovirus exposure and HLA in healthy donors. The PCR employed 60 Vbeta primers together with 13 Jbeta primers. Using immunoSEQ multiplex PCR, the repertoire was profiled, and TCRdb retains in-frame clones only, with some absent. Of 150,000 to 200,000 clones in the sample, 75% to 90% were seen once. The sequence was collected from a girl aged 2-10 years in good health and CMV-seropositive. Source material: PBMCs.

The CDR3 DNA follows: TGTGCCAGTAGCCTCGGGGGACCTCAGCCCCAGCATTTT. This gives the protein CASSLGGPQPQHF. This sequence joins TRBV19 and TRBJ1-5; D perhaps matches TRBD1 (5 bases). Germline V gene data show CDR1 as LNHDA and CDR2 as SQIVND (reference sequence). Trimming removed 6 bases at V and 6 bases at J, with 12 bases between. The CDR3 is 13 amino acids. The variable domain in full, with the rest retrieved from reference TRBV19 and TRBJ1-5, is DGGITQSPKYLFRKEGQNVTLSCEQNLNHDAMYWYRQDPGQGLRLIYYSQIVNDFQKGDIAEGYSVSREKKESFPLTVTSAQKNPTAFYLCASSLGGPQPQHFGDGTRLSIL.